What follows is one T cell receptor beta chain and its context. The sample belongs to a study of long-term antiretroviral therapy in people with HIV. Study at large: It was about a decade after the earliest samples that the 2015 immediate-ART recommendation appeared.

The V gene's germline CDR1 is SGHTA and CDR2 FQGNSA. The ends were cut back, 5 bases at V and 6 bases at J, with 11 bases in the middle. This CDR3 spans 13 amino acids. With survey level as its setting, the immunoSEQ assay was v3.0. Measured with immunoSEQ multiplex PCR; TCRdb has only the in-frame clones, and not every one. The profile shows about 17,000 clones, less than 80% of them singletons. The receptor was derived from a woman in her forties or fifties with HIV. The chain couples TRBV7-2 to TRBJ2-1, with D uncertain. This specimen consisted of unsorted PBMCs, obtained 0.3 years after starting antiretroviral therapy. CDR3 bases: TGTGCCAGCAGCCCCTCGCCGGGCAATGAGCAGTTCTTC. Translated, it gives CASSPSPGNEQFF. Variable domain in full (rest from reference TRBV7-2 and TRBJ2-1): GAGVSQSPSNKVTEKGKDVELRCDPISGHTALYWYRQSLGQGLEFLIYFQGNSAPDKSGLPSDRFSAERTGGSVSTLTIQRTQQEDSAVYLCASSPSPGNEQFFGPGTRLTVL.